The clone carrying this TCR beta chain turned up a few times. Its antigen remains unidentified. Read sequence stops 3 residues before the CDR3 end, and the germline J gene provides the missing end. V dropped 3 bases and J dropped 5; count of bases not matched to a gene: 4. Germline loops: CDR1 LNHDA, CDR2 SQIVND (reference sequence). This CDR3 contains 14 residues. Control and CVID samples contributed equal amounts of genomic DNA. This table comes from immunoSEQ multiplex PCR, and its TCRdb copy is limited to in-frame clones, with some not included. In total the sample includes more than 9,000 clones, none of them seen once. These data belong to a study of T cell clonality in common variable immunodeficiency. Of CVID subjects, under 16 were female and around 27 male, mean age approximately 40. For at least one year, all CVID subjects received replacement immunoglobulin. General observations from the study: In common variable immunodeficiency, TCR beta chains reportedly carried fewer deletions and N-nucleotide insertions. Fewer TCRbeta clones were shared among CVID subjects than controls.

The sequencing sample was made of peripheral blood mononuclear cells. The sequence was collected from a human donor with common variable immunodeficiency. The chain has TRBV19 and TRBJ1-5; 7 nucleotides line up with TRBD1. The sequenced part of the CDR3 DNA is TGTGCCAGTAGTATGGGCGACAGGGATCAGCCC. As protein: CASSMGDRDQP. The whole CDR3 is CASSMGDRDQPQHF.